The clone carrying this T cell receptor beta chain was found a few times. Its antigen is unknown. These data come from a study of beta chain features in type 1 diabetes. About the research overall: Cell yields, age and gender were similar between patients and healthy donors. Examination of sorted cells across all samples involved around 98 million cells. Notes on the study in general: In all four CD4+ subsets, TCRB CDR3 length was significantly, moderately reduced in type 1 diabetes.

The CDR3 sequence is 17 residues long. The germline V gene has CDR1 MGHRA and CDR2 YSYEKL. Trimming took 4 bases from V and 3 from J, leaving 18 bases between them. Sequencing targeted expressed TCRB transcripts, as all isolated RNA had been reverse transcribed. The average output of naive, central memory and regulatory T cell samples was roughly 3.6 million reads. Method: immunoSEQ multiplex PCR; TCRdb's copy keeps in-frame clones and lacks some. The data hold roughly 730,000 clones, with roughly an eighth observed a single time. Sorted CD4+ subsets: naive, central memory, regulatory, stem cell-like memory (CD45RO/CCR7/CD25/CD127/CD95/CD27 panel).

Sequenced material: naive CD4+ T cells from blood. The source is a man between 18 and 35 years old with type 1 diabetes. The chain recombines TRBV4-1 with TRBJ1-4; no clear D gene. This CDR3 reads CASSLVPLVRANEKLFF. Written as DNA, the CDR3 is TGCGCCAGCAGCCTCGTACCCTTGGTTCGGGCTAATGAAAAACTGTTTTTT.